This T cell receptor beta chain is drawn from a study of cytomegalovirus exposure and HLA in healthy donors. Study-wide findings and caveats: CMV antigen specificity was confirmed in vitro for three CMV-associated chains. A later analysis, which compared TCR beta chains of equal frequency, found the HLA-associated ones more clonally expanded. By HLA locus, TCR association rates varied in a later analysis, with DRB1 showing the most and HLA-C the fewest.

In its sample, this clone was seen once. Its specificity is unknown. It was with 60 Vbeta and 13 Jbeta primers that the PCR ran. Some clones are missing from TCRdb's copy, which holds only in-frame ones; the method was immunoSEQ multiplex PCR. This sample carries hundreds of thousands of clones, over 65% of them seen once, and the ten largest clones take about 2.5%. In nominal health when sampled, donors likely had unrecorded immune exposures nonetheless. CDR3 length: 15 amino acids. The ends lost 4 bases at V and 2 bases at J; junction bases unmatched: 4. Germline CDR1 reads MNHNS; CDR2 reads SASEGT. The rearrangement links TRBV6-1 to TRBJ2-5; 10 bases align to TRBD2. The sequence was collected from a woman aged 55-69 years in good health and CMV-seropositive. The sequencing sample was made of PBMCs. CDR3 in DNA: TGTGCCAGCAGTGCTCAGACTAGCGGGCAAGAGACCCAGTACTTC. This translates into CASSAQTSGQETQYF.